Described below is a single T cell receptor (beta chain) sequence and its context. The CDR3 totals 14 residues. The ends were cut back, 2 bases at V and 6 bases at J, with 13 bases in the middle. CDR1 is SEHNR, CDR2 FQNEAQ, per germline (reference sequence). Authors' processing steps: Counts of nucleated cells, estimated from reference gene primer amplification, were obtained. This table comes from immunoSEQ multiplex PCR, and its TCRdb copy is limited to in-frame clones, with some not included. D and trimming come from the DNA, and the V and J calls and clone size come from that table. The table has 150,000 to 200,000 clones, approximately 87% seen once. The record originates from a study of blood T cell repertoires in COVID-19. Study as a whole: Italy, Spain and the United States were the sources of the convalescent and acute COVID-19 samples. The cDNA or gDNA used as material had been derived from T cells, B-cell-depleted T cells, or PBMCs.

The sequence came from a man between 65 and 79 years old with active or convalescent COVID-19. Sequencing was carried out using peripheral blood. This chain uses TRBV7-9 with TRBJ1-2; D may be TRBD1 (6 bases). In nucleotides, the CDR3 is TGTGCCAGCAGCTTATTCCAGGGGCGGGATGGCTACACCTTC. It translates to CASSLFQGRDGYTF.